These 7 T cell receptor beta chains originate from one sample sequenced in a study of shared clonotypes between healthy human individuals. The naive CD8 population came from CD45RO-negative cells selected for CCR7, without terminally differentiated effector memory CD45RA+ cells. TCRdb's table, derived via immunoSEQ multiplex PCR, lists solely in-frame clones and lacks some. The repertoire has 2 million to 2.5 million clones, more than 85% of them found once; the top ten carry under 2%. Sequencing was performed on naive CD8+ T cells from PBMCs. The receptor source for this set is a young man in good health. Some clones in this sample may be carry-over from other donors' samples.

The rearrangement uses TRBV29-1 and TRBJ2-7; D possibly matches TRBD1 or TRBD2 (5 bases each). Between the trimmed V and J ends, which lost 6 bases and 0 bases, there was a span of 15 bases. The CDR3 runs to 14 residues. CDR1 and CDR2 (germline): SQVTM, ANQGSEA. This CDR3 reads CSVIPGTNSYEQYF. The CDR3 region has the DNA TGCAGCGTGATACCCGGGACGAACTCCTACGAGCAGTACTTC.

The chain combines TRBV5-1 with TRBJ2-7, with TRBD2 matching over 7 bases. Per the germline V gene, CDR1 is SGHRS and CDR2 is YFSETQ. V trimming: 0 bases; J trimming: 2 bases; junction bases outside the gene matches: 8. The CDR3 contains 16 residues. The CDR3 is CASSLARTAGAYEQYF. The CDR3 nucleotides are TGCGCCAGCAGCTTGGCCCGTACGGCGGGGGCCTACGAGCAGTACTTC.

The chain joins TRBV27 to TRBJ2-7; possible D gene TRBD1, 5 bases. This CDR3 has 14 residues. Germline CDR1 MNHEY, CDR2 SMNVEV (reference sequence). V lost 0 bases to trimming and J lost 5 bases, with 11 bases between them. The CDR3 protein is CASSLSPTVDEQYF. DNA for the CDR3: TGTGCCAGCAGTTTATCCCCGACAGTCGACGAGCAGTACTTC.

V is TRBV19 and J is TRBJ1-1; D is undetermined. CDR1 is LNHDA, CDR2 SQIVND, per germline (reference sequence). The V end lost 6 bases, the J end lost 2 bases, and 13 bases lay between the germline ends. The CDR3 spans 14 residues. In nucleotides, the CDR3 is TGTGCCAGTAGCCCCAACCCCCGTAACACTGAAGCTTTCTTT. It is translated as CASSPNPRNTEAFF.

This clone was seen once. The chain uses TRBV28 and TRBJ2-1, with a weak D call TRBD2 (6 bases). The CDR3 length is 16 residues. CDR1 and CDR2 from the germline V gene are MDHEN and SYDVKM. V was cut by 6 bases and J by 0 bases, with 15 bases left in between. The CDR3 DNA follows: TGTGCCAGCAGACCCCCCCGGACTACCTCCTACAATGAGCAGTTCTTC. Protein: CASRPPRTTSYNEQFF.

This chain links TRBV19 with TRBJ2-7; 8 bases match TRBD2. The CDR3 has 14 amino acids. The V segment lost 5 bases and the J segment 6 bases; nucleotides outside the gene matches: 9. Germline V lookup: CDR1 LNHDA, CDR2 SQIVND (reference sequence). In nucleotides, the CDR3 is TGTGCCAGTAGTCCACTAGCGGTGAGTTTCGAGCAGTACTTC. Translated: CASSPLAVSFEQYF.

V gene TRBV27 combines with J gene TRBJ1-5; D gene uncertain. Trimming cost V 6 bases and J 3 bases, with 12 bases left between them. The CDR3 runs 14 residues. Germline values: CDR1 MNHEY, CDR2 SMNVEV (reference sequence). CDR3 sequence reads: CASSPTSDNQPQHF. CDR3 sequence (DNA): TGTGCCAGCAGCCCGACTTCGGACAATCAGCCCCAGCATTTT.